The following is a T cell receptor (beta chain) sequence with its context. The data were obtained in a study of blood T cell repertoires in COVID-19. In the study overall: Spain, Italy and the United States supplied samples that represented acute and convalescent COVID-19. From T cells, B-cell-depleted T cells, or PBMCs came the material, which was cDNA or gDNA.

Participant age was roughly 18 to 95 years, and participants resided in approximately 25 US areas. Per the study methods: For nucleated cells, counts were estimated from reference gene primer amplification. Sequencing was performed with immunoSEQ multiplex PCR; in TCRdb, only in-frame clones are kept and a portion is missing. That table furnishes V, J and clone size, whereas the DNA furnished D and trimming. The sample comprises roughly 160,000 clones, approximately 81% of which are singletons, and roughly 6% rests with the top ten. This CDR3 comprises 15 residues. Germline V gives CDR1 SGHTS, CDR2 YDEGEE. V lost 4 bases, J lost 1 base, and 8 bases stayed unmatched.

The chain couples TRBV5-8 to TRBJ2-7; 7 bases match TRBD2. This sequence was found in a woman aged 40 to 50 with acute COVID-19. Source material: PBMCs or T cells enriched from blood (not recorded which). The CDR3: CASSRTSDTSYEQYF. CDR3 nucleotides: TGTGCCAGCAGCCGTACTAGCGACACGTCCTACGAGCAGTACTTC.